Below, one T cell receptor beta chain is given with its context. Germline V lookup: CDR1 KGHSH, CDR2 LQKENI. The ends were cut back, 5 bases at V and 0 bases at J, with 13 bases in the middle. The CDR3 sequence is 15 residues long. The sample originates from a study of blood T cell repertoires in COVID-19. Only in-frame clones appear in the TCRdb table, and some are missing; sequencing was by immunoSEQ multiplex PCR. In the table there are some 400,000 clones, 85% to 90% of which are singletons. The sequenced sample consisted of PBMCs or T cells enriched from blood (not recorded which). V usage is TRBV18 and J usage is TRBJ1-1; TRBD1 is a possible D gene (5 bases). This clonotype originated in a man aged 30 to 45 who had recovered from COVID-19. CDR3 sequence: CASSSTQGMNTEAFF. The CDR3 region has the DNA TGTGCCAGCTCATCAACCCAGGGCATGAACACTGAAGCTTTCTTT.